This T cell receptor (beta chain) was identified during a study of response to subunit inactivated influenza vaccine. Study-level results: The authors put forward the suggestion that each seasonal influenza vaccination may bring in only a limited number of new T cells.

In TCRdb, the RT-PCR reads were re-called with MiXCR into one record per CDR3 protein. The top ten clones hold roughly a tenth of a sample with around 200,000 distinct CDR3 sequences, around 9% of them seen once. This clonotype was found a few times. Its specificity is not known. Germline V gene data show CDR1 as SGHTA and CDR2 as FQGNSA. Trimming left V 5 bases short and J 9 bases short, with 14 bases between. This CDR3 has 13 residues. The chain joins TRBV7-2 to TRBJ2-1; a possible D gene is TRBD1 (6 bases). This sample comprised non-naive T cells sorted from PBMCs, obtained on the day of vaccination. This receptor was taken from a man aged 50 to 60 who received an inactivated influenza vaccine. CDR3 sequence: CASSLQDSGEQFF. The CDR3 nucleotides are TGTGCCAGCAGCCTCCAGGACAGCGGTGAGCAGTTCTTC.